The 20 T cell receptor beta chains presented below share a single source sample, sequenced in a study of cytomegalovirus exposure and HLA in healthy donors. TCRdb's copy holds only in-frame clones and misses some; the assay was immunoSEQ multiplex PCR. The table lists 150,000 to 200,000 clones, about four fifths of them singletons. Material: PBMCs. These receptors were collected from a young man in good health and CMV-seropositive.

The chain carries TRBV7-2 and TRBJ2-7, with 10 bases identical to TRBD2. The CDR3 has 16 residues. The germline gives CDR1 SGHTA, CDR2 FQGNSA. With 5 bases clipped from V and 7 bases from J, the junction kept 14 bases outside the gene matches. This chain's CDR3 is CASSPGLAAPPGEQYF. Here the CDR3 DNA reads TGTGCCAGCAGCCCCGGACTAGCGGCTCCCCCTGGGGAGCAGTACTTC.

The sample holds a few counts of this clone. The chain uses TRBV30 and TRBJ1-4; 9 positions agree with TRBD1. The CDR3 runs to 15 residues. Germline-derived CDR1 and CDR2 are GTSNPN and SVGIG (reference sequence). J lost 7 bases, V lost 3 bases, and 9 bases had no gene match. The CDR3 spells CAWRGEGQGGEKLFF. The CDR3 bases are TGTGCCTGGAGAGGGGAGGGACAGGGTGGTGAAAAACTGTTTTTT.

This clone was detected a few times. The chain couples TRBV12-5 to TRBJ1-1, with D tentatively TRBD1 (5 bases). CDR3 length: 13 amino acids. Germline lookup yields CDR1 LGHNT and CDR2 FRNRAP. The V and J ends lost 6 bases and 4 bases respectively, with 12 bases between them. This CDR3 reads CASGRGSSTEAFF. The CDR3 bases are TGTGCTAGTGGGCGGGGGTCTTCCACTGAAGCTTTCTTT.

This chain joins TRBV10-3 and TRBJ1-3; no clear D. The V gene's germline CDR1 is ENHRY and CDR2 SYGVKD. The V and J ends lost 10 bases and 2 bases respectively, with 9 bases between them. The CDR3 extends over 12 amino acids. The CDR3 here is CATGGPGNTIYF. The DNA of the CDR3 is TGTGCCACCGGCGGCCCTGGAAACACCATATATTTT.

The V call is TRBV12-5, the J call TRBJ2-1; 9 bases agree with TRBD2. CDR3 length: 15 amino acids. Germline V gene data show CDR1 as LGHNT and CDR2 as FRNRAP. The ends lost 1 base at V and 6 bases at J; junction bases unmatched: 4. CDR3 region: CASGLGLAERNEQFF. The CDR3 DNA reads as TGTGCTAGTGGTTTGGGACTAGCGGAGCGCAATGAGCAGTTCTTC.

The chain has TRBV19 and TRBJ1-2; 7 bases line up with TRBD1. CDR1 and CDR2 (germline): LNHDA, SQIVND (reference sequence). The junction had 7 bases not matched to a gene; V was cut back by 6 bases and J by 6 bases. The CDR3 length is 13 residues. CDR3 nucleotide sequence: TGTGCCAGTAGGGCGACAGGGAAGAATGGCTACACCTTC. It codes for CASRATGKNGYTF.

The chain couples TRBV7-9 to TRBJ2-7, with 12 nucleotides matching TRBD2. Germline assignment: CDR1 SEHNR and CDR2 FQNEAQ (reference sequence). J gave up 7 bases and V 5 bases, and 9 bases lay outside the gene matches. The CDR3 sequence is 15 residues long. CDR3 region: CASSPPTSGRVEQYF. CDR3 bases: TGTGCCAGCAGCCCCCCGACTAGCGGGAGAGTGGAGCAGTACTTC.

The chain has TRBV5-4 and TRBJ2-7; 12 nucleotides line up with TRBD2. Germline values: CDR1 SGHNT, CDR2 YYREEE (reference sequence). The CDR3 sequence is 15 residues long. With 4 bases clipped from V and 5 bases from J, the junction kept 7 bases outside the gene matches. CDR3 sequence (DNA): TGTGCCAGCAGCACCCGACTAGCGGGAGTGGACGAGCAGTACTTC. Translated, it gives CASSTRLAGVDEQYF.

This chain joins TRBV30 and TRBJ1-1, with 7 bases fitting TRBD1. The junction had 4 bases not matched to a gene; V was cut back by 2 bases and J by 4 bases. Germline CDR1 is GTSNPN and CDR2 is SVGIG (reference sequence). The CDR3 runs to 13 residues. CDR3 region: CAWSSRGATEAFF. The CDR3 DNA is TGTGCCTGGAGTTCCAGGGGGGCCACTGAAGCTTTCTTT.

This clone was counted once. V usage is TRBV6-5 and J usage is TRBJ2-7; 12 bases are a match to TRBD2. The germline gives CDR1 MNHEY, CDR2 SVGAGI. Trimming took 10 bases from V and 7 from J; bases not matched to a gene: 14. CDR3 length: 15 amino acids. The CDR3 DNA is TGTGCCACTCAGAATTCGGGACTAGCGGGTTATGAGCAGTACTTC. Protein: CATQNSGLAGYEQYF.

The rearrangement joins TRBV2 to TRBJ2-1; TRBD2 matches at 13 bases. The CDR3 consists of 14 residues. The germline gives CDR1 SNHLY, CDR2 FYNNEI. V shed 10 bases, J shed 6 bases, and the junction held 6 bases outside the gene matches. The CDR3 sequence is CATAGLAGINEQFF. The CDR3 DNA reads as TGTGCCACCGCGGGACTAGCGGGAATCAATGAGCAGTTCTTC.

The gene calls are TRBV19 and TRBJ2-7; 10 bases match TRBD1. CDR1 LNHDA and CDR2 SQIVND come from the germline V gene (reference sequence). V trimming: 5 bases; J trimming: 4 bases; junction bases outside the gene matches: 5. CDR3 size: 14 residues. The CDR3 bases are TGTGCCAGTAGTTCGGACAGGGGGTCATACGAGCAGTACTTC. Translated: CASSSDRGSYEQYF.

This clone showed up just a few times. The chain has TRBV14 and TRBJ2-7; 7 bases match TRBD1. This CDR3 has 15 residues. J gave up 1 base and V 1 base, and 4 bases lay outside the gene matches. Germline V gives CDR1 SGHDN, CDR2 FVKESK. DNA for the CDR3: TGTGCCAGCAGCCAAGGCGTACAGGGGTCCTACGAGCAGTACTTC. Encoded protein: CASSQGVQGSYEQYF.

The rearrangement links TRBV28 to TRBJ1-5; D gene unclear. The germline V gene encodes CDR1 MDHEN and CDR2 SYDVKM. This CDR3 is built from 17 residues. V was trimmed by 1 base and J by 2 bases, leaving 15 bases between them. CDR3 nucleotide sequence: TGTGCCAGCAGTTTATTATCTGGTGTGGCCGGCAATCAGCCCCAGCATTTT. Amino acid sequence: CASSLLSGVAGNQPQHF. The full variable domain, its missing parts supplied by reference TRBV28 and TRBJ1-5, is DVKVTQSSRYLVKRTGEKVFLECVQDMDHENMFWYRQDPGLGLRLIYFSYDVKMKEKGDIPEGYSVSREKKERFSLILESASTNQTSMYLCASSLLSGVAGNQPQHFGDGTRLSIL.

The V and J genes are TRBV7-6 and TRBJ2-5, with D perhaps matching TRBD1 (6 bases). V was shortened by 2 bases and J by 1 base, with 11 bases between the two germline ends. This CDR3 region has 15 residues. Germline CDR1 and CDR2: SGHVS and FNYEAQ. The CDR3 DNA reads TGTGCCAGCAGCTTATATCTACAGGGCCAAGAGACCCAGTACTTC. Translation gives CASSLYLQGQETQYF.

CDR3 coding DNA: TGTGCCTGGAGTGTAGGTTTGGAGGGCAATGAGCAGTTCTTC. It is translated as CAWSVGLEGNEQFF. The chain has TRBV30 and TRBJ2-1, with D maybe TRBD2 (6 bases). The CDR3 runs to 14 residues. Germline CDR1 is GTSNPN and CDR2 is SVGIG (reference sequence). Between the trimmed V and J ends, which lost 0 bases and 6 bases, there was a span of 12 bases.

This chain's CDR3 is CASSPRLAGDSRDIQYF. The CDR3 coding sequence is TGCGCCAGCAGTCCACGACTAGCGGGAGATAGTCGAGACATTCAGTACTTC. The chain is built from TRBV5-1 and TRBJ2-4; TRBD2 agrees at 12 bases. The CDR3 runs to 17 residues. The trim removed 5 bases at V and 8 bases at J, leaving 14 bases unmatched. Germline lookup yields CDR1 SGHRS and CDR2 YFSETQ.

The V gene is TRBV19, the J gene TRBJ2-7, with D maybe TRBD1 (5 bases). This CDR3 spans 14 amino acids. Trimming cost V 4 bases and J 0 bases, with 10 bases left between them. Germline V lookup: CDR1 LNHDA, CDR2 SQIVND (reference sequence). In DNA form, the CDR3 reads TGTGCCAGTAGTACCCCGACAGTCTCCTACGAGCAGTACTTC. This sequence encodes CASSTPTVSYEQYF.

Written as DNA, the CDR3 is TGTGCCAGCAGCTCGCGGGAGGTCTTTTACAATGAGCAGTTCTTC. Its protein is CASSSREVFYNEQFF. The chain links TRBV5-4 to TRBJ2-1; 8 bases are a match to TRBD2. There are 15 residues in the CDR3. V shed 3 bases and J 4 bases; nucleotides not matched to a gene: 6. Germline CDR1 SGHNT, CDR2 YYREEE (reference sequence).

In regard to this clone: Other nucleotide sequences from this sample produce the same CDR3. J is TRBJ2-1 and V is TRBV6-5; perhaps TRBD2 as D (5 bases). Looked up from germline, CDR1 is MNHEY and CDR2 is SVGAGI. Trimming shortened V by 1 base and J by 2 bases, and 9 bases separated the two germline ends. The CDR3 sequence is 15 residues long. The CDR3 reads CASSYLAGTYNEQFF. CDR3 in DNA: TGTGCCAGCAGTTACTTGGCGGGTACCTACAATGAGCAGTTCTTC.